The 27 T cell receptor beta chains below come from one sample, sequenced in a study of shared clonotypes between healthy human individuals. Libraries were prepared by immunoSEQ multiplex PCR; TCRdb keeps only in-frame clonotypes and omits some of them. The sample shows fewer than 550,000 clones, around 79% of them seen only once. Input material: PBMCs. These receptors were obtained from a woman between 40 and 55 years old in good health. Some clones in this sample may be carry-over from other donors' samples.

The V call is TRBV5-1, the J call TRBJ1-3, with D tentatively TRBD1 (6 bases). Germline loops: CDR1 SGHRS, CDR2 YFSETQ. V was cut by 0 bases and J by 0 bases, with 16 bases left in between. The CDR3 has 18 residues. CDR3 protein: CASSLEPQGTSSGNTIYF. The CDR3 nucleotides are TGCGCCAGCAGCTTGGAACCCCAGGGGACCTCCTCTGGAAACACCATATATTTT.

The CDR3 DNA sequence: TGTGCCAGCAGGGATCCGGGACAGACAAATGAAAAACTGTTTTTT. It translates to CASRDPGQTNEKLFF. V usage is TRBV6-5 and J usage is TRBJ1-4; 7 nucleotides agree with TRBD1. Unmatched junction bases numbered 9, after V lost 6 bases and J lost 5 bases. This CDR3 is built from 15 residues. Per germline, CDR1 MNHEY and CDR2 SVGAGI.

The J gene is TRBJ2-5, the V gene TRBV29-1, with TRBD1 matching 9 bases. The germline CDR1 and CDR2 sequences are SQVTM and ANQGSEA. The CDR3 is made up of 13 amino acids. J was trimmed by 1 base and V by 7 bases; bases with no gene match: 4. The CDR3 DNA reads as TGCAGCGCCGACAGGGGGAGCCAAGAGACCCAGTACTTC. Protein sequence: CSADRGSQETQYF.

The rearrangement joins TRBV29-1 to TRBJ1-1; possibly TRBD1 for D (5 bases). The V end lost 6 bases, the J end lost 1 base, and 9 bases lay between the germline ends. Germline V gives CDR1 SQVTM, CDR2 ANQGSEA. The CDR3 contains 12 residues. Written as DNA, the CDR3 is TGCAGCGTCGGGGGACGGAACACTGAAGCTTTCTTT. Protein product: CSVGGRNTEAFF.

The CDR3 DNA follows: TGTGCCAGCAGCTCCGGGACAGCTAATGAAAAACTGTTTTTT. Encoded protein: CASSSGTANEKLFF. V usage is TRBV7-9 and J usage is TRBJ1-4; TRBD1 matches 7 bases. CDR1 SEHNR and CDR2 FQNEAQ come from the germline V gene (reference sequence). The CDR3 has 14 amino acids. Trimming at V came to 4 bases and at J to 3 bases, leaving 2 bases not matched to a gene.

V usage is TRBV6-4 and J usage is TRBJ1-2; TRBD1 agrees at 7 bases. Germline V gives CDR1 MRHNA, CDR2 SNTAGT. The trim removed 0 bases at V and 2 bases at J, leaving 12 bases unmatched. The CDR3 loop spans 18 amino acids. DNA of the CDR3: TGTGCCAGCAGTGACTCCCCAGGGGGGCAGGGAATCAACTATGGCTACACCTTC. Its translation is CASSDSPGGQGINYGYTF.

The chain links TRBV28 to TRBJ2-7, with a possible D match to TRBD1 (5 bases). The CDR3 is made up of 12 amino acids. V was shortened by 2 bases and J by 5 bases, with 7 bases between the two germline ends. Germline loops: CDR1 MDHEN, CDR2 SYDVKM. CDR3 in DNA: TGTGCCAGCAGTTTAGTGGGGCACGAGCAGTACTTC. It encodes CASSLVGHEQYF.

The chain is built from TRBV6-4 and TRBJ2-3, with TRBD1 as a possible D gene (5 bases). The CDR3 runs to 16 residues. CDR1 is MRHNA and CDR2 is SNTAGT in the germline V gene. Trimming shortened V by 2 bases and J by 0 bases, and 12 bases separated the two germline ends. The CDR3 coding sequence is TGTGCCAGCAGTGACAGGTCCCAGGGTAGCACAGATACGCAGTATTTT. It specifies CASSDRSQGSTDTQYF.

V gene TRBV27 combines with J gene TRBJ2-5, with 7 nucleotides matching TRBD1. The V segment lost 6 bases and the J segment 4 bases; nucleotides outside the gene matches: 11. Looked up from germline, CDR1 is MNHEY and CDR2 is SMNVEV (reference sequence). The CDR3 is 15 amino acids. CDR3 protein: CASRLPLRGPETQYF. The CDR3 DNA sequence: TGTGCCAGCAGATTGCCACTAAGGGGGCCAGAGACCCAGTACTTC.

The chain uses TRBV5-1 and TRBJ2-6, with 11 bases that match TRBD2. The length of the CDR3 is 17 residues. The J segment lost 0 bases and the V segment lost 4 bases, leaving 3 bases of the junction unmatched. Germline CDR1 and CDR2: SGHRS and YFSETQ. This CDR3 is CASSATSGVSGANVLTF. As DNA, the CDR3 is TGCGCCAGCAGCGCGACTAGCGGGGTCTCTGGGGCCAACGTCCTGACTTTC. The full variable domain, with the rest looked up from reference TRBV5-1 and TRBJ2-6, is KAGVTQTPRYLIKTRGQQVTLSCSPISGHRSVSWYQQTPGQGLQFLFEYFSETQRNKGNFPGRFSGRQFSNSRSEMNVSTLELGDSALYLCASSATSGVSGANVLTFGAGSRLTVL.

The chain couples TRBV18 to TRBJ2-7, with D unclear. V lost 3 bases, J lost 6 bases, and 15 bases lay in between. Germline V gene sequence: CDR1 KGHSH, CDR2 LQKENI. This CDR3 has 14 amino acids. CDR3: CASSPDPLSREQYF. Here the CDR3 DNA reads TGTGCCAGCTCACCTGACCCTTTGTCCCGCGAGCAGTACTTC.

For the CDR3, the DNA is TGTGCCAGCAGCTTAGCGCCTAGCGTAAACTACGAGCAGTACTTC. Amino acid sequence: CASSLAPSVNYEQYF. The V and J genes are TRBV7-6 and TRBJ2-7; tentative D call: TRBD2 (6 bases). CDR1 is SGHVS, CDR2 FNYEAQ, per germline. Trimming took off 0 bases at V and 3 bases at J, with 12 bases between the two ends. CDR3 size: 15 residues.

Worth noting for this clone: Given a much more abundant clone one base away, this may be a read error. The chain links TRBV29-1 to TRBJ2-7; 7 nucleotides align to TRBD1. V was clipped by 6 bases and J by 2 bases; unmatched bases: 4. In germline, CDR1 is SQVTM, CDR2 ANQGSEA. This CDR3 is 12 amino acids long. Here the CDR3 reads CSVRDRTYEQYF. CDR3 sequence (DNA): TGCAGCGTCCGGGACAGAACCTACGAGCAGTACTTC.

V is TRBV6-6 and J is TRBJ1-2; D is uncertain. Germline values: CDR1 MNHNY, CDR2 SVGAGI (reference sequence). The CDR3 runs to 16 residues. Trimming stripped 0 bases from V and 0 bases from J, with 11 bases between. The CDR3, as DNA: TGTGCCAGCAGTTACTCGCAATCGGCCACTAACTATGGCTACACCTTC. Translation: CASSYSQSATNYGYTF.

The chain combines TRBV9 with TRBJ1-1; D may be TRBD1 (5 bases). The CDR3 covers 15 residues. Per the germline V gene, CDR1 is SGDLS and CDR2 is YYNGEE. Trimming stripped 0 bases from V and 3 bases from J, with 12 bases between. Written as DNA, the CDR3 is TGTGCCAGCAGCGTAGGGGGGGATTGGGACACTGAAGCTTTCTTT. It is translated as CASSVGGDWDTEAFF.

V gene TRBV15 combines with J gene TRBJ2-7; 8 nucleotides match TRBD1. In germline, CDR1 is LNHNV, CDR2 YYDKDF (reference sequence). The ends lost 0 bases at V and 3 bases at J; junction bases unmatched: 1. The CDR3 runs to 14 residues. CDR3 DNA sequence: TGTGCCACCAGCAGAGACGACAGGGGCTACGAGCAGTACTTC. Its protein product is CATSRDDRGYEQYF.

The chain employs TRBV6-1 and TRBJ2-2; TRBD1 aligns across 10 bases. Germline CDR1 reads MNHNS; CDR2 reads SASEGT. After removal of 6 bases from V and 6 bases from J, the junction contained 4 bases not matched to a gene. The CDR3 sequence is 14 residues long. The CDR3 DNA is TGTGCCAGCAGCCTTGGGACAGGGGCCGGGGAGCTGTTTTTT. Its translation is CASSLGTGAGELFF.

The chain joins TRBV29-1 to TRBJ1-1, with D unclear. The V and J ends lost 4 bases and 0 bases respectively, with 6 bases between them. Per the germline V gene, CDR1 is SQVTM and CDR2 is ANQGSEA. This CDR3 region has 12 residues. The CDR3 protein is CSVGQMNTEAFF. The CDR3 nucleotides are TGCAGCGTTGGACAAATGAACACTGAAGCTTTCTTT.

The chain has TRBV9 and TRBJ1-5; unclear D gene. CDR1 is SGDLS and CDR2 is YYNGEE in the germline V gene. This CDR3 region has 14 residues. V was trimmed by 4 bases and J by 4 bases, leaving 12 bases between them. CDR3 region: CASSPDGGNQPQHF. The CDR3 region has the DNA TGTGCCAGCAGCCCCGACGGAGGAAATCAGCCCCAGCATTTT.

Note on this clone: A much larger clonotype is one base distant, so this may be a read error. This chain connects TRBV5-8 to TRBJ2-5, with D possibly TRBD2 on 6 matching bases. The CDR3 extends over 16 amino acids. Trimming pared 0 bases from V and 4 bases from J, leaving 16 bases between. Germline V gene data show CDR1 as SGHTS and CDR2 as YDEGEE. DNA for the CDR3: TGTGCCAGCAGCTTGGGGACTGGCGGGATGAGAGAGACCCAGTACTTC. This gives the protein CASSLGTGGMRETQYF. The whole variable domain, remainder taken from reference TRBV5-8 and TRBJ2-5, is EAGVTQSPTHLIKTRGQQATLRCSPISGHTSVYWYQQALGLGLQFLLWYDEGEERNRGNFPPRFSGRQFPNYSSELNVNALELEDSALYLCASSLGTGGMRETQYFGPGTRLLVL.

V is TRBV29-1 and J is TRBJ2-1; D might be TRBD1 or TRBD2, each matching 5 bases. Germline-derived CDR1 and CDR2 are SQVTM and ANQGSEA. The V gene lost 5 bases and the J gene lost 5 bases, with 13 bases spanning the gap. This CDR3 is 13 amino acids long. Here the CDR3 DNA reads TGCAGCGTTCGGCCCAGGGACCACAATGAGCAGTTCTTC. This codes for CSVRPRDHNEQFF.

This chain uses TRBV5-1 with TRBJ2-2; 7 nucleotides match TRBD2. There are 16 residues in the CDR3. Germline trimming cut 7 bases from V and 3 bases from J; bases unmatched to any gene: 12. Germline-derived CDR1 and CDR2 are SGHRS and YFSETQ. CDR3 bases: TGCGCCAGCCGGGAGGACTACCTGACCTACACCGGGGAGCTGTTTTTT. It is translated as CASREDYLTYTGELFF.

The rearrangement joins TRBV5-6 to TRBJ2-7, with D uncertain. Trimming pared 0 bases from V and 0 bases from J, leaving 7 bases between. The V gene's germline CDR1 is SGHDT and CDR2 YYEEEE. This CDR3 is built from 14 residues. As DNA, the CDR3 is TGTGCCAGCAGCTTGGTAGGCGGCTCCTACGAGCAGTACTTC. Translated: CASSLVGGSYEQYF.

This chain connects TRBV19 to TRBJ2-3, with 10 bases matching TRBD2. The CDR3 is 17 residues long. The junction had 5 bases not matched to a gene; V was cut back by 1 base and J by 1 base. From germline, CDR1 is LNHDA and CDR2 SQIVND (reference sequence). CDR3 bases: TGTGCCAGTAGTATAGGTAGGCTAGCGGGAGGCACAGATACGCAGTATTTT. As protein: CASSIGRLAGGTDTQYF.

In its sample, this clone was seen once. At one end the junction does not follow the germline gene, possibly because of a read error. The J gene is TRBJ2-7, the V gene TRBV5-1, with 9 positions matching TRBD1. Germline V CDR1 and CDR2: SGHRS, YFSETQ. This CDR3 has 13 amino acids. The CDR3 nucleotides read TGCGCCAGCAGCTTGGCTACAGGGGGCGAGCGGTACTTC. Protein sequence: CASSLATGGERYF.

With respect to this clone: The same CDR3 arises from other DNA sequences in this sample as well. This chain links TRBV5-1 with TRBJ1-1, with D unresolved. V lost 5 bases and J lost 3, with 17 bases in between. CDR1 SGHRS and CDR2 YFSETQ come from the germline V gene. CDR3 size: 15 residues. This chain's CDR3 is CASSRDGRADTEAFF. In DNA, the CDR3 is TGCGCCAGCAGTCGAGACGGGCGGGCGGACACTGAAGCTTTCTTT.

CDR3 DNA: TGTGCCAGTAGTGCGGGAGACACCGGGGAGCTGTTTTTT. As protein: CASSAGDTGELFF. The genes are TRBV19 and TRBJ2-2; the match to TRBD2 covers 7 bases. The CDR3 length is 13 residues. Germline CDR1 and CDR2: LNHDA and SQIVND (reference sequence). V was pared by 5 bases and J by 3 bases, with 0 bases of the junction left unmatched.